In its sample, the clone carrying this T cell receptor (beta chain) was seen a few times. What it recognizes is unknown. The CDR3 runs 16 residues. The germline V gene has CDR1 LGHNA and CDR2 YNFKEQ. A J-beta primer mix and a sample-barcoded 5' primer were used in a second PCR of about 7 to 12 cycles. Tags on each cDNA molecule came from a template-switch adaptor with 12 random nucleotides. From the 5' RACE reads, TCRdb called clonotypes with MiXCR, one entry per CDR3 protein. The profile shows 750,000 to 950,000 distinct CDR3 sequences, roughly 26% of them singletons. These data originate in a study of blood T cells in healthy people across ages. Study conclusions and caveats: Diversity estimates drawn from one million T cells were deemed underestimates.

Every donor gave 7.5 to 10 milliliters of peripheral blood. Another study also made use of these data, one on T cells of mothers and their children. That paper adds: Mothers gave over 8.5 million TCR beta CDR3 reads each, and children some 3 million each.

V and J are TRBV4-2 and TRBJ2-5; D is perhaps TRBD1 or TRBD2 (6 bases each). Matching the DNA end better, TRBJ2-1 makes the J call doubtful. The receptor was isolated from a boy aged 5-17 years in good health. The sequenced material came from blood. CDR3 protein: CASSQVRGRSRNKQFF. The CDR3, as DNA: TGTGCCAGCAGCCAAGTACGGGGGCGCAGTAGGAATAAGCAGTTCTTC.